This T cell receptor (beta chain) was identified in a study of blood T cells in healthy people across ages. Germline V CDR1 and CDR2: SGHTA, FQGTGA. Trimming left V 5 bases short and J 5 bases short, with 13 bases between. This CDR3 has 14 amino acids. General study points: Because sorting was not performed, PBMCs prevented conclusive naive versus antigen-experienced comparison.

Healthy Russian Caucasian donors spanned ages roughly 6 to 100 years. A few counts support this clonotype. Its antigen is still unknown. Combining a sample-barcoded 5' primer with a J-beta primer mix, a second PCR ran for 7 to 11 cycles. TCRdb ran MiXCR on the 5' RACE reads and lists one entry per CDR3 protein. The data contain about 1.7 million distinct CDR3 sequences, over 25% of them singletons. This chain uses TRBV7-3 with TRBJ2-1; the D gene is possibly TRBD2 (6 bases). The sample taken for sequencing was blood. The TCR was taken from a woman in her twenties or thirties in good health. In nucleotides, the CDR3 is TGTGCCAGCAGCCAAGGGACTTTGAACAATGAGCAGTTCTTC. It is translated as CASSQGTLNNEQFF.